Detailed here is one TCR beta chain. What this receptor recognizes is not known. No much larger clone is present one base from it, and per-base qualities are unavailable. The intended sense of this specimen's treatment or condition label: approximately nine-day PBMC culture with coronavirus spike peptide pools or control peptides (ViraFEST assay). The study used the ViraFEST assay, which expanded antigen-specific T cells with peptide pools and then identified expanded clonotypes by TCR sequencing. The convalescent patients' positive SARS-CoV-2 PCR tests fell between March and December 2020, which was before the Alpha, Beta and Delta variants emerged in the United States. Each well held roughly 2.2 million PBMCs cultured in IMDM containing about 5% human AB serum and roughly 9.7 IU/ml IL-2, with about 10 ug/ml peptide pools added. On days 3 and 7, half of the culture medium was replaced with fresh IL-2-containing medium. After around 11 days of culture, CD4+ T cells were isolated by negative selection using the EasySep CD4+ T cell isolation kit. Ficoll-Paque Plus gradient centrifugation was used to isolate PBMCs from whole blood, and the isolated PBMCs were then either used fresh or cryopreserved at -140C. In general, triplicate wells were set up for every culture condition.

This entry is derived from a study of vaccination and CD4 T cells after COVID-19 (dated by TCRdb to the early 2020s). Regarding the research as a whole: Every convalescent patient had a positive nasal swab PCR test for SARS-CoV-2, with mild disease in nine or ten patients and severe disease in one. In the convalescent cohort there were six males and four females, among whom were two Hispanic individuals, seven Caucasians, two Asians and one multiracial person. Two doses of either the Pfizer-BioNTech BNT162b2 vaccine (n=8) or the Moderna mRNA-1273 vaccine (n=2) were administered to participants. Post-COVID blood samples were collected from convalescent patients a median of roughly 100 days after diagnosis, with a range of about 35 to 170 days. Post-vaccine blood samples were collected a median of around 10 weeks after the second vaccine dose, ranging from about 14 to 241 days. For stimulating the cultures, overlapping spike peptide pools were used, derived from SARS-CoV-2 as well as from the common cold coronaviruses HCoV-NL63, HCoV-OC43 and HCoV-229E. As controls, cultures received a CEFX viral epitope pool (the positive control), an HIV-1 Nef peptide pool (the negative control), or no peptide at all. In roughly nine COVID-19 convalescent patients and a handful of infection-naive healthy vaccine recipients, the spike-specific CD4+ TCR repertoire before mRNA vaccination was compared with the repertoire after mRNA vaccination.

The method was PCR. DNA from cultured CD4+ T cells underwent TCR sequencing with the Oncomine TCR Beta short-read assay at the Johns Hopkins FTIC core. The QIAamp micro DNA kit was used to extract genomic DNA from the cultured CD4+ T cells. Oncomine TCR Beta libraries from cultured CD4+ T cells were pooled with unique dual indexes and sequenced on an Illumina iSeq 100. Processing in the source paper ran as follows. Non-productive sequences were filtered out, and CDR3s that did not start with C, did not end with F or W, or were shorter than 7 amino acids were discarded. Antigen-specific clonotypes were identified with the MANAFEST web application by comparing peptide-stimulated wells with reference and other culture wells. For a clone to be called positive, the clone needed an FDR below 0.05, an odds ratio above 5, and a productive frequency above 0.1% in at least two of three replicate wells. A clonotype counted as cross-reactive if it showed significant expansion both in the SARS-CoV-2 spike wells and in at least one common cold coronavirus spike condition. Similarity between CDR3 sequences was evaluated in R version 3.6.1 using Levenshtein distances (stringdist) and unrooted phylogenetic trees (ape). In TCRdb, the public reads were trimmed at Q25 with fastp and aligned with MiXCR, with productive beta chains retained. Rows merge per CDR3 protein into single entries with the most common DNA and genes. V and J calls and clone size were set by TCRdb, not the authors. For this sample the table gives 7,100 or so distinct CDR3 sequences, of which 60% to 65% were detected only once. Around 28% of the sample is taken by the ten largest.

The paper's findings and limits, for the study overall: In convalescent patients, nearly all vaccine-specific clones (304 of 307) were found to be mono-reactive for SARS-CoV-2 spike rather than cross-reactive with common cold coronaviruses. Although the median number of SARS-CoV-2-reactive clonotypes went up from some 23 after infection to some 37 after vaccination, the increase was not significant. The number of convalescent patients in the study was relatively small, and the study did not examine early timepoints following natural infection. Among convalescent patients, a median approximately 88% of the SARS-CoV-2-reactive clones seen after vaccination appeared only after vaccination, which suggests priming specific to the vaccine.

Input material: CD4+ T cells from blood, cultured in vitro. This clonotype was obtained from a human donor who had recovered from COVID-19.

The CDR3 loop reads CASSIVARNYEQYF. The DNA is TGTGCCAGTAGTATAGTGGCCAGAAACTACGAGCAGTACTTC. The rearrangement joined TRBV19 to TRBJ2-7; there is no confident call for the D gene. The CDR3 measures 14 amino acids from cysteine to phenylalanine. Just CDR3 DNA is preserved here, 42 bases in frame from base 1. The junction carries 10 bases between V and J, which are trimmed by 1 base and 3 bases respectively. The germline V gene (reference sequence) gives CDR1 as LNHDA and CDR2 as SQIVND.